This T cell receptor beta chain derives from a study of T cells in Graves' hyperthyroidism and ophthalmopathy. Across the study: Specimen type is peripheral blood, collected at initial diagnosis prior to any treatment. Study outcomes and limitations: A 13 V-J model separated ophthalmopathy from stable hyperthyroidism.

TCR beta CDR3 regions were amplified from RNA transcripts. Primed by the HTBI set, a first-round RT-PCR was run on the TCR CDR3. TCRdb redid the calling of the multiplex PCR reads with MiXCR, one entry per CDR3 protein. The table lists fewer than 750,000 distinct CDR3 sequences, under 15% of them singletons. In this sample, this clonotype turned up many times. The antigen is undetermined. Under 3 months was the duration of disease in ophthalmopathy patients, who also had a Clinical Activity Score of at least 3 and a NOSPECS grade of at least 4. Any patient presenting with uncontrolled infection, other autoimmune disease, pregnancy or lactation was left out. The TCR sequence derives from a woman in her thirties or forties with Graves' ophthalmopathy. Sequences were obtained from blood.

The CDR3 DNA reads TGTGCCAGCGTGACAGGGACGTACACTGAAGCTTTCTTT. This sequence encodes CASVTGTYTEAFF. This rearrangement joins TRBV28 to TRBJ1-1, with 7 bases aligning to TRBD1. CDR3 size: 13 residues. J gave up 3 bases and V 8 bases, and 6 bases lay outside the gene matches. Germline V gene data show CDR1 as MDHEN and CDR2 as SYDVKM.